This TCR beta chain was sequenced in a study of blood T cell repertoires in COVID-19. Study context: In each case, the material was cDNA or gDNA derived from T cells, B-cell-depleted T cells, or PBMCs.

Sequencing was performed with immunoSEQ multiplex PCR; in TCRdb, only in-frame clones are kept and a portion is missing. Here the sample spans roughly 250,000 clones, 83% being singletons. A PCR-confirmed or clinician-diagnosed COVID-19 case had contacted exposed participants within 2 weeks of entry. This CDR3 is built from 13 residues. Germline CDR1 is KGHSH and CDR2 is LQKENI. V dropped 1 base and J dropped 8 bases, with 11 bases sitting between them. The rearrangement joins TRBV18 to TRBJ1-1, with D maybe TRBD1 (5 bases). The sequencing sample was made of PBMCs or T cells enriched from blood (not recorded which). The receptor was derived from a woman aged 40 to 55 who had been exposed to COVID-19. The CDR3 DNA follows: TGTGCCAGCTCACCACGACAGTCTTTCGAAGCTTTCTTT. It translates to CASSPRQSFEAFF.